This T cell receptor (beta chain) was sequenced for a study of cytomegalovirus exposure and HLA in healthy donors. The data were produced by immunoSEQ multiplex PCR, yet TCRdb's version contains in-frame clones alone and is incomplete. The sample records roughly 84,000 clones, roughly 91% being singletons. Germline V CDR1 and CDR2: MNHNS, SASEGT. This CDR3 has 20 amino acids. V lost 0 bases and J lost 0; bases outside the gene matches: 13. The sequenced sample consisted of PBMCs. The chain carries TRBV6-1 and TRBJ2-1; TRBD1 matches 8 bases. This TCR derives from a man aged 25 to 40 in good health and CMV-seronegative. The CDR3 loop is CASSEARWFLTGGSYNEQFF. The DNA of the CDR3 is TGTGCCAGCAGTGAAGCTCGCTGGTTTCTTACAGGGGGCTCCTACAATGAGCAGTTCTTC.